The TCR beta chain under discussion was sequenced for a study of T cell clonality in common variable immunodeficiency. Whole-study findings and limits: CVID subjects shared fewer TCRbeta clones than healthy controls did. In common variable immunodeficiency, TCR beta chains reportedly carried fewer deletions and N-nucleotide insertions. CVID patient heterogeneity limited repertoire-clinical complication correlations.

V lost 6 bases, J lost 2 bases, and 17 bases lay in between. The CDR3 is 14 residues long. Germline CDR1 DFQATT, CDR2 SNEGSKA (reference sequence). Heparinized whole blood, about 5 to 8.5 ml, came from each donor. Data came from immunoSEQ multiplex PCR; TCRdb stores just in-frame clones and leaves some out. The sample contains tens of thousands of clones, none of them singletons. This clone has ten or more counts. Its antigen is undetermined. The sequenced fragment ends 3 residues before the CDR3 boundary, so the rest is inferred from the germline J gene. Sequencing used peripheral blood mononuclear cells. The TCR comes from a person between 18 and 75 years old in good health. The rearrangement joins TRBV20-1 to TRBJ2-7; weak D call: TRBD1 (6 bases). The CDR3 spells CSAGTGRQAYEQYF. The covered CDR3 bases are TGCAGTGCCGGGACCGGACGACAGGCCTACGAG.